This T cell receptor (beta chain) was profiled in a study of T cells generated in artificial thymic organoids. TCRalpha and TCRbeta libraries were amplified separately by semi-nested PCR with TRAC or TRBC reverse primers. MiXCR was run by TCRdb on the 5' RACE reads, yielding one entry per CDR3 protein. The profile shows 7,500 to 9,000 distinct CDR3 sequences, approximately 20% of them singletons. This clonotype rates as medium-sized (0.01 to 0.1%). The germline V gene has CDR1 WNHNN and CDR2 SYGVQD (reference sequence). J lost 0 bases, V lost 0 bases, and 5 bases had no gene match. The CDR3 is 19 residues long.

The clonotype comes from a human donor who gave cord blood stem cells for thymic organoid culture, a cardiac surgery patient who gave postnatal thymus, or a blood donor (not recorded which). The sequencing sample was made of naive CD8+ T cells from the thymus. The subset: CD3+TCRalphabeta+CD8SP T cells; for blood, CD45RO-CCR7+ naive CD8+ T cells. The rearrangement links TRBV10-1 to TRBJ2-3; 14 nucleotides agree with TRBD2. Here the CDR3 DNA reads TGCGCCAGCAGTGAGTCGACTAGCGGGGGGGCGTTTAGCACAGATACGCAGTATTTT. This gives the protein CASSESTSGGAFSTDTQYF.